This T cell receptor (beta chain) was sequenced for a study of T cells in Graves' hyperthyroidism and ophthalmopathy. Whole-study results and caveats: Median prediction lead before ophthalmopathy onset was 5 to 7 months with the model. Most thyroid clonotypes that were expanded above 0.001 also turned up in blood.

This clonotype occurred many times. What it recognizes is unknown. Amplified regions were TCR beta CDR3 sequences from RNA transcripts. TCR CDR3 underwent first-round RT-PCR with the HTBI primer set. TCRdb reprocessed the multiplex PCR reads with MiXCR, giving one entry per CDR3 protein. The table lists about 540,000 distinct CDR3 sequences, around 45% of them singletons. V lost 0 bases and J 1 base, leaving 13 bases between the germline ends. From germline, CDR1 is MGHRA and CDR2 YSYEKL. CDR3 length equals 17 residues. This sequence originates from a woman aged 18-29 years with Graves' hyperthyroidism. The chain has TRBV4-1 and TRBJ1-5; D may be TRBD1 (5 bases). The sequenced material came from peripheral blood or thyroid tissue (not recorded which). The CDR3 loop reads CASSQDVGVISNQPQHF. DNA of the CDR3: TGCGCCAGCAGCCAAGATGTGGGGGTAATAAGCAATCAGCCCCAGCATTTT.